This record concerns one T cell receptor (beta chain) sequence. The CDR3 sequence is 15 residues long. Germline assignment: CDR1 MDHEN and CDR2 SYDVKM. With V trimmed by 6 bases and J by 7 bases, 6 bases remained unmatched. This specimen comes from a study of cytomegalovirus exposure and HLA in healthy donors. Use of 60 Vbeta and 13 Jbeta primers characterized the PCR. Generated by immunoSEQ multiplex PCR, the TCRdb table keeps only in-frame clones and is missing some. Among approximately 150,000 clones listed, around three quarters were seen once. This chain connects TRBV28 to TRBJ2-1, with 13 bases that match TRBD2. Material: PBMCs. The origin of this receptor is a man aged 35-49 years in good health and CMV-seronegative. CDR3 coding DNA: TGTGCCAGCAGCCCGGGACTAGCGGGACGGAATGAGCAGTTCTTC. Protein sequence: CASSPGLAGRNEQFF.